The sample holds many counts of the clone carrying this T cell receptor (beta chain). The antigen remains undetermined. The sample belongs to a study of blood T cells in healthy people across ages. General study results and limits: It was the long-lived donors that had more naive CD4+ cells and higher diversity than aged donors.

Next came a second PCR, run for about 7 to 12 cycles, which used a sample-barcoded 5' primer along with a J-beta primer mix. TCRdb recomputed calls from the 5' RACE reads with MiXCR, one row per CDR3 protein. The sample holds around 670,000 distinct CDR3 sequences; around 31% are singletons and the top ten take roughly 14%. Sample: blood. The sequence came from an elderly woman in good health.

In nucleotides, the CDR3 is TGTGCCAGCAGGACACTAGCGCCCTACAATGAGCAGTTCTTC. Amino acids: CASRTLAPYNEQFF. This chain joins TRBV2 and TRBJ2-1; TRBD2 agrees at 7 bases. CDR3 length: 14 residues. J was trimmed by 2 bases and V by 6 bases; bases with no gene match: 4. CDR1 SNHLY and CDR2 FYNNEI come from the germline V gene.